Described below is a single T cell receptor beta chain sequence and its context. Random hexamers primed reverse transcription of 0.5 to 1 ug RNA. TCRdb itself ran the immunoSEQ multiplex PCR reads through MiXCR, one entry per CDR3 protein. The sample consists of about 200,000 distinct CDR3 sequences, over 90% of them appearing once. This CDR3 region has 12 residues. CDR1 SNHLY and CDR2 FYNNEI come from the germline V gene. V dropped 7 bases and J dropped 4 bases, with 10 bases sitting between them. This record comes from a study of CD8 T cells in Susac syndrome. The sample consisted of CD4+ T cells from PBMCs. The receptor was derived from a human donor with multiple sclerosis. The rearrangement joins TRBV2 to TRBJ1-2; D unresolved. CDR3 in amino acids: CASMRLGYGYTF. The CDR3 DNA reads TGTGCCAGCATGAGGCTGGGCTATGGCTACACCTTC.